The entry below gives a single T cell receptor (beta chain) sequence along with its context. This clone was observed once. Its antigen is not yet known. No base quality values were provided; no much bigger clone lies one nucleotide off. To be eligible, patients had to be adults with ileal or ileocolonic Crohn's disease and an indication for ileocolonic resection. Before DNA extraction, whole ileal mucosal biopsies were kept frozen at -80 degrees C. Genomic DNA was isolated from frozen whole biopsies using a TRizol-based method, and the DNA was quantified with a NanoDrop 2000 spectrophotometer. This entry is derived from a study of T cell repertoires in ileal Crohn's disease (dated by TCRdb to about 2019). With respect to the entire study: Median disease duration was approximately 8.3 years, and under 40% of patients were identified as active smokers at the time of surgery. Every patient underwent surgery because of a complication, which was stricturing disease in around 60% of cases and penetrating disease in around 39%. About half of the patients received postoperative therapy: over nine received thiopurines and 15 to 20 received anti-TNF agents. A prospective multicentre cohort supplied the 50 to 70 Crohn's disease patients whose TCR repertoires were analysed. The study was conducted in parallel with a multicentre cohort that was designed to identify predictors of early endoscopic recurrence following ileocolonic resection. A Rutgeerts score higher than i0 was the definition used for endoscopic postoperative recurrence. A total of roughly 170 mucosal samples from roughly 57 patients were sequenced, with samples obtained at several locations on the surgical specimen and at postoperative endoscopy. Results and caveats for the whole study, not just this receptor: More high-frequency clones were carried by sorted CD8 T cells than by CD4 T cells, suggesting that mucosal expansions were mainly CD8. A significantly higher proportion of clonal expansions was observed in active smokers at surgery than in non-smokers (approximately 26% vs 20%, p=0.02). Endoscopic recurrence was linked to a higher percentage of high-frequency clones at surgery, and recurrence occurred in every patient whose clonality exceeded 26.8% (18/57). Mucosal CD4 and CD8 T cells were sorted and sequenced only in a subgroup of patients, whose size was not stated.

For commercial TCRB immunosequencing, 400 to 550 nanograms of biopsy DNA were submitted for each sample. Adaptive Biotechnology amplified the CDR3 regions from genomic DNA with a two-step multiplex PCR designed to control amplification bias. The first PCR used primers for every V and J gene segment; the second PCR added barcodes and Illumina adapters. CDR3 libraries were sequenced on an Illumina instrument. In the original analysis: Analysis combined the vendor-provided pipelines with custom analysis of raw data in R/Bioconductor under R version 3.3.0. Clonality, which ranges from 0 to 1, was calculated as the inverse of the normalised Shannon entropy across all productive clones. High-frequency clones were defined as the share of the repertoire taken up by the top 100 clones, keeping only clones that passed a 95% confidence test. The Simpson index measured repertoire diversity, and the Morisita-Horn index measured overlap between samples. The clones in this table, taken by TCRdb from immuneACCESS, are in-frame only. Not every clone is retained; where verified, under half of the shortfall comes from an unresolved V gene, and the cause of the rest is unknown. V, J and clone size reflect that table, while D and trimming were determined from the DNA. The sample table shows roughly 29,000 clones, and 80% are seen once. Roughly 20% of the sample goes to the ten largest clones.

The clonotype comes from an adult with Crohn's disease. Sequencing was done on a sample of ileal tissue.

At the DNA level, the sequence is TGTGCCTGGAGACTACGGGCTGGGGTAGCGGCCTACAATGAGCAGTTCTTC. It translates to CAWRLRAGVAAYNEQFF. The chain is encoded by TRBV30 joined to TRBJ2-1; the best D guess is TRBD2, with 6 bases matching. The germline V gene (reference sequence) yields GTSNPN for CDR1 and SVGIG for CDR2. The V end loses 3 bases and the J end loses 2 bases, and a stretch of 20 bases separates them. From cysteine to phenylalanine, the CDR3 is 17 amino acids long. The retained sequence is limited to the CDR3, 51 bases, with the frame set at the first base.